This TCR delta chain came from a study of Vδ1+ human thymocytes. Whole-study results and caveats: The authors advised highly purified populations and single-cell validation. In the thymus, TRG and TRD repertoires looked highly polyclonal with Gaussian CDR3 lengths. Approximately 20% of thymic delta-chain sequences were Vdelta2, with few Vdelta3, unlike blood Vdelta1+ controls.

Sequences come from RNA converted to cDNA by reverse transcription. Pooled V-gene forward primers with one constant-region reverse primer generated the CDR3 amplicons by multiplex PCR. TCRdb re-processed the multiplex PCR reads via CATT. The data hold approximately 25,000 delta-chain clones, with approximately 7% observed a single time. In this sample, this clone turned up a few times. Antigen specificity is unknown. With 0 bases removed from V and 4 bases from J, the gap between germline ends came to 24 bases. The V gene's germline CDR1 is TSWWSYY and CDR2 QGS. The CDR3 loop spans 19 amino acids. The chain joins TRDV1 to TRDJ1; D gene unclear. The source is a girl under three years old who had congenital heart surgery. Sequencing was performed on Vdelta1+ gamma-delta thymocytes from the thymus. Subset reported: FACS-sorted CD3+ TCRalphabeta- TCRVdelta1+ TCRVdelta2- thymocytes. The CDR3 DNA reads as TGTGCTCTTGGGGAACTAGGGCCACAGGTACTACCCACCTACGATAAACTCATCTTT. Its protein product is CALGELGPQVLPTYDKLIF.